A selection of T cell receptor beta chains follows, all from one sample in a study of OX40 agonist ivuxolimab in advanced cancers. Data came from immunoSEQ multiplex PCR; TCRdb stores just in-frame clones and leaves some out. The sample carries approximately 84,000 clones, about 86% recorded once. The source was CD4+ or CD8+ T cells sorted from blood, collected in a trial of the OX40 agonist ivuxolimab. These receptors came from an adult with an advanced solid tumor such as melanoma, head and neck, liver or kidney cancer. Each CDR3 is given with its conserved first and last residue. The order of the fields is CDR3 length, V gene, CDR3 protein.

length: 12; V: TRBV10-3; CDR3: CAISRDVDEQFF
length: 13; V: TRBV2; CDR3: CASQGSVTDTQYF
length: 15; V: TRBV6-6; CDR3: CASSYWGSMITEAFF
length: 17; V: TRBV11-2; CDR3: CASSFNEGGRNQETQYF
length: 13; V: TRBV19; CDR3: CASSWGQQETQYF
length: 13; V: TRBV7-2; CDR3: CASSHSGGSPLHF
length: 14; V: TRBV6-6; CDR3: CASSPLKGDQPQHF
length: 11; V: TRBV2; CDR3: CASKTVHEQYF
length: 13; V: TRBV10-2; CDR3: CASKAGGIGTQYF
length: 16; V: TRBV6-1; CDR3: CASSDPPGQRSDTQYF